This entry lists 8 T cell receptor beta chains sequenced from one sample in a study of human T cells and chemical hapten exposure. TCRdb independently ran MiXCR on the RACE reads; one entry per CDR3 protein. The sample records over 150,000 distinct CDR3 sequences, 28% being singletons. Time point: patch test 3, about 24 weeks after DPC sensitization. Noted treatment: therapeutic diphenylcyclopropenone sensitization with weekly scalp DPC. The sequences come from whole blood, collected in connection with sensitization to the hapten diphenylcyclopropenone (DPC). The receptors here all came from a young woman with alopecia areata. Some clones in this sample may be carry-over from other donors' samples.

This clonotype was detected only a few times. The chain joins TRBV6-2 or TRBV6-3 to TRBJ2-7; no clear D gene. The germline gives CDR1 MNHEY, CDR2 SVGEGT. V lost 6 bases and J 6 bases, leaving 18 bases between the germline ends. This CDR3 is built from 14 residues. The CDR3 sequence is CASSRQWAIGEQYF. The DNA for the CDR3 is TGTGCCAGCAGCCGACAATGGGCCATAGGCGAGCAGTACTTC.

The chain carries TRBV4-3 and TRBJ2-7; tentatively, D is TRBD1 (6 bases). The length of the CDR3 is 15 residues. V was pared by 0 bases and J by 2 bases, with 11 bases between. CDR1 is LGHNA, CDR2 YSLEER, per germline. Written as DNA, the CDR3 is TGCGCCAGCAGCCAAGAGTCCAGGGGCGCCTACGAGCAGTACTTC. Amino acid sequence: CASSQESRGAYEQYF.

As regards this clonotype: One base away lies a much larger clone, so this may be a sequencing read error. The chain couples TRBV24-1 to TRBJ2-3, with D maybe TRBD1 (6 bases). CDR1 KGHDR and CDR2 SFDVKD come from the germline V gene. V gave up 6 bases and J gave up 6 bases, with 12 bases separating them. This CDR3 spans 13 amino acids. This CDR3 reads CATSTSDRDTQYF. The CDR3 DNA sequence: TGTGCCACCAGTACGTCAGACAGGGATACGCAGTATTTT.

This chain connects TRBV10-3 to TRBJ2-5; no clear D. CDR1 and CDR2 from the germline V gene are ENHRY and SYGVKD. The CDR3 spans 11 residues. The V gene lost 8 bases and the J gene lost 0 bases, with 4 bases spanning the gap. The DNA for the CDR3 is TGTGCCATCGGGTACCAAGAGACCCAGTACTTC. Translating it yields CAIGYQETQYF.

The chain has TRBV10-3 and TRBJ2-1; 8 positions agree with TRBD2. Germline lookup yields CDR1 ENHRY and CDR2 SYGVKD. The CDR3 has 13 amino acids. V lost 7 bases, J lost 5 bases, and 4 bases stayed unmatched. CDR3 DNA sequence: TGTGCCATCAACGCGGGGGGCCACAATGAGCAGTTCTTC. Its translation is CAINAGGHNEQFF.

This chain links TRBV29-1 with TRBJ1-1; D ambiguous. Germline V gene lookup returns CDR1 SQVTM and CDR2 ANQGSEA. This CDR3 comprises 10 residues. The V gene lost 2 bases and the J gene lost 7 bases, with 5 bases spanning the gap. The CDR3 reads CSVEILEAFF. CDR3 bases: TGCAGCGTTGAAATTCTTGAAGCTTTCTTT. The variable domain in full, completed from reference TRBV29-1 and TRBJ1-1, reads SAVISQKPSRDICQRGTSLTIQCQVDSQVTMMFWYRQQPGQSLTLIATANQGSEATYESGFVIDKFPISRPNLTFSTLTVSNMSPEDSSIYLCSVEILEAFFGQGTRLTVV.

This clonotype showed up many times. This CDR3 reads CASSSGQGATEAFF. Written as DNA, the CDR3 is TGTGCCAGCAGTAGCGGACAGGGGGCGACTGAAGCTTTCTTT. V usage is TRBV27 and J usage is TRBJ1-1; 11 bases line up with TRBD1. The germline V gene has CDR1 MNHEY and CDR2 SMNVEV (reference sequence). Unmatched junction bases numbered 4, after V lost 5 bases and J lost 5 bases. CDR3 size: 14 residues.

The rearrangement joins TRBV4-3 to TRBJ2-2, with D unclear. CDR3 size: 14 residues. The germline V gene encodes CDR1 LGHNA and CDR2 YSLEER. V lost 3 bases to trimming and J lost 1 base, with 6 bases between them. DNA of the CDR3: TGCGCCAGCAGCCAGATCAGGAACACCGGGGAGCTGTTTTTT. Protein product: CASSQIRNTGELFF.